This T cell receptor beta chain was documented in a study of T cells in Graves' hyperthyroidism and ophthalmopathy. Overall study findings and caveats: Most thyroid clonotypes with frequency above 0.001 were detected in blood.

Germline CDR1 SGHDT, CDR2 YYEEEE. The CDR3 is 13 residues long. Trimming stripped 4 bases from V and 4 bases from J, with 9 bases between. As to this clonotype: Antigen: not known.

TCR beta CDR3 regions were amplified from RNA. An initial round of RT-PCR targeting the TCR CDR3 relied on the HTBI primer set. TCRdb recomputed calls from the multiplex PCR reads with MiXCR, one row per CDR3 protein. The sample contains around 190,000 distinct CDR3 sequences, over 15% of which appear only once. The sample comprised blood. This TCR came from a woman aged 45 to 65 with Graves' hyperthyroidism. V is TRBV5-6 and J is TRBJ2-1, with a possible D match to TRBD1 (5 bases). CDR3 nucleotides: TGTGCCAGCAGCATGGACACATACAATGAGCAGTTCTTC. Its translation: CASSMDTYNEQFF.